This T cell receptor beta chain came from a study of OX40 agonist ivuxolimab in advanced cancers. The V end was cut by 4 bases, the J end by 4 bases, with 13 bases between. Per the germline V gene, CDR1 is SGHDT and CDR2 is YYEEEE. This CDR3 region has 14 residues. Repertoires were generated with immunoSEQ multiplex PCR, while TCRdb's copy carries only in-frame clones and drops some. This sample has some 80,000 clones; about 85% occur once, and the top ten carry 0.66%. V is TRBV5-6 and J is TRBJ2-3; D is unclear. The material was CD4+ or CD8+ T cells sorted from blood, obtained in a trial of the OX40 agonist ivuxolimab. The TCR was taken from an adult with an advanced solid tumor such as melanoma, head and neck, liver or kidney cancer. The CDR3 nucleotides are TGTGCCAGCAGCCCCCTAGTTGCAGCAGATACGCAGTATTTT. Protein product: CASSPLVAADTQYF.